This T cell receptor beta chain derives from a study of shared clonotypes between healthy human individuals. Worth noting for this clone: This specimen includes other DNA sequences encoding the same CDR3.

Terminally differentiated effector memory CD45RA+ cells were excluded from the naive CD8 cells, which were CD45RO-negative and positively selected for CCR7. Repertoires were generated with immunoSEQ multiplex PCR, while TCRdb's copy carries only in-frame clones and drops some. The profile shows millions of clones, about 95% of them singletons. The TCR was taken from a man younger than 35 in good health. Sequencing was carried out using naive CD8+ T cells sorted from blood.

The CDR3 spells CASSYSENQPQHF. CDR3 nucleotides: TGTGCCAGCAGTTACTCGGAGAATCAGCCCCAGCATTTT. The chain carries TRBV6-5 and TRBJ1-5, with D unclear. Germline-derived CDR1 and CDR2 are MNHEY and SVGAGI. The CDR3 is 13 residues long. V lost 0 bases and J 4 bases, leaving 4 bases between the germline ends.